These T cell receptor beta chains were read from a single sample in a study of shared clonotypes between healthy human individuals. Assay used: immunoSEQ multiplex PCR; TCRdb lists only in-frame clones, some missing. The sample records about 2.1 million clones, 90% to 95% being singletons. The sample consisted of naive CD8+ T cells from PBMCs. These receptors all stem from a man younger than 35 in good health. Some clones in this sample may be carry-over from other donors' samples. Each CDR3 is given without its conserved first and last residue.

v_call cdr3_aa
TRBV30 AWSVLEGDYGYT
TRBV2 AWSERTGPGELF
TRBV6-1 ASSERLAGYNEQF
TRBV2 ASSPPLRAGGHYGYT
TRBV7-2 ASSPRTVTSGANVLT
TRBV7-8 ASSQGHTYEQY
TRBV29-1 SVAPQTRPYNEQF
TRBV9 ASSVYATYEQY
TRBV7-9 ASSSPQGGRGNEQF
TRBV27 ASSPRMGSYEQY
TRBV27 ASSLSSYTEAF
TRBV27 ASSFRGGGSYEQY
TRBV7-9 ASSLSAYLQETQY
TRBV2 ASSESGNPYEQY
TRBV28 ASSLATGGLDEQY
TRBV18 ASSPTTMVENTQY
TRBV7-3 ASSPDGFRGETQY
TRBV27 ASSLKGSGEQY
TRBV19 ASSISLGGQQY
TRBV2 ASSEGFGLGEQY
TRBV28 ASSSIYGTGTGDSETQY
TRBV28 ASEYRGSGIQY
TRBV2 ASSDWGTSGRRAEQY
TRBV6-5 ASSYRENQETQY
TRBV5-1 ASSLAGPGYDYNEQF
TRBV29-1 SVLGGQGYSYEQY
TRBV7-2 ASSFGASYEQY
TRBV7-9 ASSPLLAGASSEQY
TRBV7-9 ASSLVSAPNTEAF
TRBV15 ATYGRETSYNEQF
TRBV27 ASSRLAGVRNEQF
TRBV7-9 ASSFITDTQY
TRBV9 ASSVGSTDTQY
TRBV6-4 ASKERNRADTEAF
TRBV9 ASSVRTGTSGIHEQF
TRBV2 ASSGLWGYT
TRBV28 ASSFGRGTYEQY
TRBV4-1 ASSQVASGGEETQY
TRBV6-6 ASSFSNSYEQY
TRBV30 AWSHGWGDEQF
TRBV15 ATSSAGRVHEQY
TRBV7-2 ASSATGQSSYEQY
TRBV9 ASRGFVEGITYGYT
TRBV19 ASSIEAMLSNQPQH
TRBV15 ATSRAVGTGHGYT
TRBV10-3 AINSGGGTRAYEQY
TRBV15 ATSRAGSTDTQY
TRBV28 ASSLSSSYGYT
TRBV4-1 ASSQDSYNQPQH
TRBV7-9 ASSQGLAGGSTDTQY
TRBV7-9 ASSPRGLAPTQETQY
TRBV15 ATSRAPVGAF
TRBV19 ASSTSLAGSSYNEQF